This is a list of T cell receptor beta chains from one sample in a study of post-analysis software for immune sequencing data. Each CDR3 protein is one row after TCRdb ran MiXCR on the PCR reads. Of about 430,000 distinct CDR3 sequences listed, 30% to 40% are singletons. The sequenced sample was blood. The receptors come from a girl aged 2-10 years with multiple sclerosis. Both conserved end residues are part of each CDR3. A D gene is named only where the DNA matches it firmly. Expanded clones are given a class, and other clones once, few, many or no size at all.

j_gene | d_gene | v_gene | abundance | CDR3nt | CDR3aa
TRBJ2-5 | TRBD1 | TRBV5-5 | - | TGTGCCAGCAGCCCCGTACAGGGGAAGACCCAGTACTTC | CASSPVQGKTQYF
TRBJ1-1 | - | TRBV11-2 | - | TGTGCCAGCAGCTTGCCGAACAGGGCATCGACTGAAGCTTTCTTT | CASSLPNRASTEAFF
TRBJ2-7 | TRBD2 | TRBV11-2 | few | TGTGCCAGCAGCCAGACTAGCGGTGACTACGAGCAGTACTTC | CASSQTSGDYEQYF
TRBJ2-5 | - | TRBV28 | few | TGTGCCAGCGAACAGGGTTCGGAAGAGACCCAGTACTTC | CASEQGSEETQYF
TRBJ1-1 | TRBD1 | TRBV18 | once | TGTGCCAGCTCACCGGCCGGGACAGGGATCCCTGAAGCTTTCTTT | CASSPAGTGIPEAFF
TRBJ1-5 | - | TRBV15 | many | TGTGCCACCAGCAGAACGCCCGGGGGGCACGGTCAGCCCCAGCATTTT | CATSRTPGGHGQPQHF
TRBJ1-5 | - | TRBV2 | - | TGTGCCAGCAGGAACACTAATCAGCCCCAGCATTTT | CASRNTNQPQHF
TRBJ2-5 | - | TRBV5-1 | - | TGCGCCAGCAGCTTAGGGGACGGACAAGAGACCCAGTACTTC | CASSLGDGQETQYF
TRBJ2-3 | - | TRBV19 | - | TGTGCCAGTAGGGGACTGACTAGCACAGATACGCAGTATTTT | CASRGLTSTDTQYF
TRBJ2-6 | - | TRBV4-2 | - | TGTGCCAGCAGCCAAAGGGGACACTCTGGGGCCAACGTCCTGACTTTC | CASSQRGHSGANVLTF
TRBJ2-6 | - | TRBV7-2 | - | TGTGCCAGCAGCTTGACACGTGGGGCCAACGTCCTGACTTTC | CASSLTRGANVLTF
TRBJ2-5 | TRBD2 | TRBV6-2/TRBV6-3 | - | TGTGCCAGCAGGGATGCCTCGGGAGGACAGACCCAGTACTTC | CASRDASGGQTQYF
TRBJ2-1 | - | TRBV29-1 | - | TGCAGCGTTGTGATTGTGCGGCGGGCCAATGAGCAGTTCTTC | CSVVIVRRANEQFF
TRBJ2-3 | - | TRBV20-1 | few | TGCAGTGCGCGCCGGGGGCCCAGCACAGATACGCAGTATTTT | CSARRGPSTDTQYF
TRBJ1-5 | - | TRBV6-6 | few | TGTGCCAGCCTTTCTAATAGCAATCAGCCCCAGCATTTT | CASLSNSNQPQHF
TRBJ1-5 | - | TRBV20-1 | - | TGCAGTGCCGCCGAGGGCCATGGATATCAGCCCCAGCATTTT | CSAAEGHGYQPQHF
TRBJ1-2 | - | TRBV10-3 | - | TGTGCCATCAGTGAGTCGTCAGACCTTGGCTATGGCTACACCTTC | CAISESSDLGYGYTF
TRBJ2-7 | - | TRBV27 | - | TGTGCCAGCAGTTTATCTAAAGGGAGTAACCTGTACGAGCAGTACTTC | CASSLSKGSNLYEQYF
TRBJ1-1 | TRBD1 | TRBV29-1 | - | TGCAGCGTTAGGGGACAGGCCTCTAGAAGTGAAGCTTTCTTT | CSVRGQASRSEAFF
TRBJ1-1 | TRBD1 | TRBV7-9 | - | TGTGCCAGCAGCAAGAGACAGGGGGCCGACACTGAAGCTTTCTTT | CASSKRQGADTEAFF
TRBJ1-4 | TRBD1 | TRBV2 | - | TGTGCCAGCACCGGACAGGTCGGGTATGCAACTAATGAAAAACTGTTTTTT | CASTGQVGYATNEKLFF
TRBJ2-1 | - | TRBV7-7 | - | TGTGCTAGCAGCTTAGGGGGGGCGGGACCCCATGAGCAGTTCTTC | CASSLGGAGPHEQFF
TRBJ2-7 | - | TRBV20-1 | few | TGCAGTGCTAGAGATCTGTTTCAACCCTCCTACGAGCAGTACTTC | CSARDLFQPSYEQYF
TRBJ2-3 | TRBD1 | TRBV7-3 | few | TGTGCCAGCAGCCCAACCTCAGACAGGGCAGATACGCAGTATTTT | CASSPTSDRADTQYF
TRBJ2-1 | - | TRBV10-3 | - | TGTGCCATCAGTGAACAACTTGAGCAGTTCTTC | CAISEQLEQFF
TRBJ2-1 | - | TRBV29-1 | many | TGCAGCGCCCTCCTCCCCTCTAGCGTCCAGCAGTTCTTC | CSALLPSSVQQFF
TRBJ2-7 | - | TRBV15 | once | TGTGCCACCAGCAGAGGCTGGGGTGGTAGCGGTACCTACGAGCAGTACTTC | CATSRGWGGSGTYEQYF
TRBJ1-2 | TRBD1 | TRBV15 | - | TGTGCCACCAGCAGGGATAGATTAACCGGGACAGGGGCCTATGGCTACACCTTC | CATSRDRLTGTGAYGYTF
TRBJ2-1 | - | TRBV3-1 | few | TGTGCCAGCAGCCCGCCCCATCGAAATGAGCAGTTCTTC | CASSPPHRNEQFF
TRBJ1-1 | - | TRBV29-1 | - | TGCAGCGGCCTCGGAGCGAACACTGAAGCTTTCTTT | CSGLGANTEAFF
TRBJ2-7 | TRBD1 | TRBV6-5 | - | TGTGCCAGCAGTCAACGACAGGGGGCTTCCTACGAGCAGTACTTC | CASSQRQGASYEQYF
TRBJ2-7 | TRBD2 | TRBV7-9 | - | TGTGCCAGCAGCTTTTCACTAGCGGGAGACTACGAGCAGTACTTC | CASSFSLAGDYEQYF
TRBJ2-1 | TRBD2 | TRBV24-1 | - | TGTGCCACCAGTGATGCATCCGGGACTAGCGGGAGGTTAAGTGAGCAGTTCTTC | CATSDASGTSGRLSEQFF
TRBJ2-5 | - | TRBV29-1 | - | TGCAGCGTTGGCGGCAGGTCCAAAGAGACCCAGTACTTC | CSVGGRSKETQYF
TRBJ1-4 | - | TRBV4-3 | few | TGCGCCAGCAGCCAAGTAGGGACGTACAGTGAAAAACTGTTTTTT | CASSQVGTYSEKLFF
TRBJ2-1 | TRBD2 | TRBV12-3/TRBV12-4 | - | TGTGCCAGCAGCTCCATGGGCGCGGGGGCCTACAATGAGCAGTTCTTC | CASSSMGAGAYNEQFF
TRBJ2-3 | TRBD2 | TRBV9 | - | TGTGCCAGCAGCGTGACTAGCGGGGCGAGCACAGATACGCAGTATTTT | CASSVTSGASTDTQYF
TRBJ1-1 | - | TRBV6-6 | few | TGTGCCAGCAGAGGACAGCTGAACACTGAAGCTTTCTTT | CASRGQLNTEAFF
TRBJ2-5 | - | TRBV12-3/TRBV12-4 | - | TGTGCCAGCAGTTTCTCTGGGAGTGAAGAGACCCAGTACTTC | CASSFSGSEETQYF
TRBJ1-2 | - | TRBV20-1 | - | TGCAGTGCTATCAACAGGGATGAGAACTATGGCTACACCTTC | CSAINRDENYGYTF
TRBJ1-2 | - | TRBV20-1 | - | TGCAGTCCCTATACGGGGGGCTACACCTTC | CSPYTGGYTF
TRBJ2-1 | - | TRBV29-1 | - | TGCAGCGTTGGGGCACCCACCAACAATGAGCAGTTCTTC | CSVGAPTNNEQFF